The 31 T cell receptor beta chains reported below all come from one sample, sequenced in a study of T-cell reconstitution after alpha-beta-depleted transplantation in children. Unique molecular identifiers featured in how the TCRbeta library was prepared. One entry per CDR3 protein results from TCRdb running MiXCR on the PCR reads. This sample has tens of thousands of distinct CDR3 sequences, with 35% to 55% found just once. The starting material was PBMCs, mostly from graft donor cells, obtained 360 days after TCRalphabeta/CD19-depleted stem cell transplant. Source of these receptors: a male patient under 18 who had a stem cell transplant for acute lymphoblastic leukemia, so the T cells may come from the graft donor.

The V gene is TRBV28, the J gene TRBJ2-7; possible D gene TRBD2, 6 bases. This CDR3 region has 13 residues. Germline lookup yields CDR1 MDHEN and CDR2 SYDVKM. V lost 6 bases, J lost 1 base, and 10 bases lay in between. The CDR3 DNA reads TGTGCCAGCAGCCTCCTAGCGTCCTACGAGCAGTACTTC. It yields the protein CASSLLASYEQYF.

This sequence joins TRBV28 and TRBJ2-3; a possible D gene is TRBD1 (5 bases). This CDR3 contains 13 residues. Per germline, CDR1 MDHEN and CDR2 SYDVKM. The V end was cut by 4 bases, the J end by 4 bases, with 9 bases between. DNA of the CDR3: TGTGCCAGCAGTTCCACAGGTCCAGATACGCAGTATTTT. Its translation: CASSSTGPDTQYF.

The sample holds a few counts of this clonotype. V and J are TRBV29-1 and TRBJ1-5; TRBD1 agrees at 9 bases. Germline values: CDR1 SQVTM, CDR2 ANQGSEA. V was pared by 6 bases and J by 6 bases, with 9 bases of the junction left unmatched. CDR3 length: 14 amino acids. The CDR3 here is CSVTTGGAAQPQHF. The CDR3 nucleotides are TGCAGCGTCACAACAGGGGGCGCCGCTCAGCCCCAGCATTTT.

This chain links TRBV29-1 with TRBJ2-7; D unresolved. Looked up from germline, CDR1 is SQVTM and CDR2 is ANQGSEA. V gave up 0 bases and J gave up 4 bases, with 10 bases separating them. This CDR3 spans 13 amino acids. CDR3 residues: CSVEDQYRYEQYF. The CDR3 DNA reads TGCAGCGTTGAAGATCAGTACCGTTACGAGCAGTACTTC.

The genes are TRBV5-1 and TRBJ2-1; D ambiguous. In germline, CDR1 is SGHRS, CDR2 YFSETQ. The CDR3 is made up of 15 amino acids. V was clipped by 0 bases and J by 3 bases, with 10 bases between them. In nucleotides, the CDR3 is TGCGCCAGCAGCTTGGAGGGCAGTTTCTACAATGAGCAGTTCTTC. Its protein product is CASSLEGSFYNEQFF.

The rearrangement links TRBV5-5 to TRBJ2-1, with 9 bases that match TRBD2. Germline-derived CDR1 and CDR2 are SGHKS and YYEKEE (reference sequence). V shed 6 bases and J 0 bases; nucleotides not matched to a gene: 4. CDR3 size: 15 residues. The CDR3 sequence: CASKAGGGSYNEQFF. CDR3 DNA: TGTGCCAGCAAAGCGGGAGGCGGCTCCTACAATGAGCAGTTCTTC.

The table lists this clonotype with a few counts. This chain connects TRBV4-3 to TRBJ2-3, with D tentatively TRBD1 or TRBD2 (5 bases each). Between the trimmed V and J ends, which lost 0 bases and 2 bases, there was a span of 15 bases. The CDR3 spans 17 residues. Looked up from germline, CDR1 is LGHNA and CDR2 is YSLEER. The CDR3 spells CASSQDGLRGLTDTQYF. CDR3 DNA: TGCGCCAGCAGCCAAGATGGCTTGAGGGGCCTCACAGATACGCAGTATTTT.

This clonotype has only a few counts. The chain uses TRBV11-2 and TRBJ2-7, with D possibly TRBD1 on 5 matching bases. The ends were cut back, 0 bases at V and 3 bases at J, with 15 bases in the middle. Germline V gene lookup returns CDR1 SGHAT and CDR2 FQNNGV. The CDR3 spans 16 residues. The CDR3 DNA is TGTGCCAGCAGCTTAGACAGGGTGATTTCAAACTACGAGCAGTACTTC. Translated, it gives CASSLDRVISNYEQYF.

This clonotype was counted between two and nine times. The chain uses TRBV5-1 and TRBJ2-7, with 15 bases that match TRBD2. The trim removed 4 bases at V and 2 bases at J, leaving 4 bases unmatched. The CDR3 spans 16 residues. The germline gives CDR1 SGHRS, CDR2 YFSETQ. The CDR3 region has the DNA TGCGCCAGCAGCCTAGGACTAGCGGGAGGGACCTACGAGCAGTACTTC. Translated, it gives CASSLGLAGGTYEQYF.

The chain uses TRBV7-2 and TRBJ2-4; possibly TRBD2 for D (7 bases). Looked up from germline, CDR1 is SGHTA and CDR2 is FQGNSA. With 6 bases removed from V and 2 bases from J, the gap between germline ends came to 17 bases. The CDR3 consists of 16 residues. The CDR3 nucleotides are TGTGCCAGCAGTTCTAGCGGAGGGGGACCCAAAAACATTCAGTACTTC. Translated, it gives CASSSSGGGPKNIQYF.

J is TRBJ1-2 and V is TRBV4-1; unclear D gene. The CDR3 extends over 15 amino acids. The germline V and J ends were trimmed by 1 base and 0 bases, with 9 bases remaining between them. Per germline, CDR1 MGHRA and CDR2 YSYEKL. CDR3 residues: CASSQVRAANYGYTF. For the CDR3, the DNA is TGCGCCAGCAGCCAAGTCCGGGCCGCTAACTATGGCTACACCTTC.

The chain combines TRBV20-1 with TRBJ2-1, with 9 bases matching TRBD2. CDR1 and CDR2 (germline): DFQATT, SNEGSKA (reference sequence). This CDR3 is 15 amino acids long. Unmatched junction bases numbered 10, after V lost 0 bases and J lost 10 bases. CDR3 residues: CSARDRGLARGEQFF. The CDR3 nucleotides read TGCAGTGCTAGAGATCGGGGACTAGCCCGCGGGGAGCAGTTCTTC.

The chain has TRBV5-5 and TRBJ2-1; D possibly corresponds to TRBD2 (6 bases). The V and J ends lost 0 bases and 2 bases respectively, with 9 bases between them. There are 15 residues in the CDR3. Germline-derived CDR1 and CDR2 are SGHKS and YYEKEE (reference sequence). The CDR3 nucleotides are TGTGCCAGCAGCTTGGGTTGGGGGGCCTACAATGAGCAGTTCTTC. Its translation is CASSLGWGAYNEQFF.

This clonotype was recorded a few times. The chain uses TRBV9 and TRBJ2-1; a possible D gene is TRBD2 (6 bases). Germline values: CDR1 SGDLS, CDR2 YYNGEE. The CDR3 spans 18 residues. V was shortened by 0 bases and J by 1 base, with 17 bases between the two germline ends. CDR3 residues: CASSVDWGRRESYNEQFF. The CDR3 DNA sequence: TGTGCCAGCAGCGTAGACTGGGGCAGGAGGGAGTCCTACAATGAGCAGTTCTTC. Full variable domain (outside the CDR3, taken from reference TRBV9 and TRBJ2-1): DSGVTQTPKHLITATGQRVTLRCSPRSGDLSVYWYQQSLDQGLQFLIQYYNGEERAKGNILERFSAQQFPDLHSELNLSSLELGDSALYFCASSVDWGRRESYNEQFFGPGTRLTVL.

The chain combines TRBV6-2 or TRBV6-3 with TRBJ2-7; no clear D. Trimming took off 2 bases at V and 6 bases at J, with 8 bases between the two ends. Germline CDR1 and CDR2: MNHEY and SVGEGT. This CDR3 has 12 residues. The chain's CDR3 is CASSYPSFEQYF. DNA for the CDR3: TGTGCCAGCAGTTACCCCTCATTCGAGCAGTACTTC.

This chain joins TRBV20-1 and TRBJ2-3; D ambiguous. The germline V and J ends were trimmed by 4 bases and 4 bases, with 18 bases remaining between them. The CDR3 contains 15 residues. Per germline, CDR1 DFQATT and CDR2 SNEGSKA (reference sequence). CDR3: CSATPWMIQADTQYF. The CDR3 region has the DNA TGCAGTGCTACGCCGTGGATGATTCAGGCAGATACGCAGTATTTT.

The gene calls are TRBV7-9 and TRBJ1-2, with a weak D call TRBD1 (5 bases). Germline values: CDR1 SEHNR, CDR2 FQNEAQ (reference sequence). CDR3 length: 13 residues. V was cut by 3 bases and J by 4 bases, with 9 bases left in between. The CDR3 bases are TGTGCCAGCAGCTTGGGTGGGGCCTATGGCTACACCTTC. This translates into CASSLGGAYGYTF.

This chain joins TRBV12-3 or TRBV12-4 and TRBJ1-2; tentatively, D is TRBD1 (6 bases). Trimming pared 6 bases from V and 5 bases from J, leaving 10 bases between. The CDR3 spans 12 residues. CDR3 amino acids: CASRAQGYGYTF. CDR3 nucleotide sequence: TGTGCCAGCAGGGCACAGGGATATGGCTACACCTTC.

This clonotype was seen only a few times. V usage is TRBV2 and J usage is TRBJ2-4; D gene unclear. The CDR3 runs 14 residues. V lost 7 bases and J lost 0, with 10 bases in between. Germline CDR1 SNHLY, CDR2 FYNNEI. This CDR3 reads CASTTTLAKNIQYF. CDR3 in DNA: TGTGCCAGCACCACAACTTTAGCCAAAAACATTCAGTACTTC. The full variable domain, its missing parts supplied by reference TRBV2 and TRBJ2-4, is EPEVTQTPSHQVTQMGQEVILRCVPISNHLYFYWYRQILGQKVEFLVSFYNNEISEKSEIFDDQFSVERPDGSNFTLKIRSTKLEDSAMYFCASTTTLAKNIQYFGAGTRLSVL.

This clonotype turned up a few times. The chain recombines TRBV5-5 with TRBJ2-5, with TRBD1 identical over 9 bases. Germline V gene data show CDR1 as SGHKS and CDR2 as YYEKEE (reference sequence). V shed 4 bases and J 5 bases; nucleotides not matched to a gene: 9. This CDR3 contains 15 residues. CDR3 sequence reads: CASSAHRGPPETQYF. The CDR3 region has the DNA TGTGCCAGCAGCGCCCACAGGGGGCCCCCGGAGACCCAGTACTTC.

The chain employs TRBV2 and TRBJ2-7; TRBD1 matches 8 bases. The germline CDR1 and CDR2 sequences are SNHLY and FYNNEI. This CDR3 region has 15 residues. With 6 bases clipped from V and 1 base from J, the junction kept 8 bases outside the gene matches. CDR3 protein: CASRQDRGLSYEQYF. The CDR3 DNA sequence: TGTGCCAGCAGACAAGACAGGGGCCTTTCCTACGAGCAGTACTTC.

This sequence joins TRBV7-9 and TRBJ2-7; 8 nucleotides agree with TRBD2. The trim removed 2 bases at V and 1 base at J, leaving 7 bases unmatched. Germline lookup yields CDR1 SEHNR and CDR2 FQNEAQ (reference sequence). The CDR3 runs to 16 residues. CDR3 residues: CASSLRSGGLSYEQYF. Here the CDR3 DNA reads TGTGCCAGCAGCTTACGGAGCGGGGGCCTTTCCTACGAGCAGTACTTC.

CDR3 residues: CASSLGTANEQYF. The CDR3 coding sequence is TGTGCCAGCAGCTTGGGAACGGCGAACGAGCAGTACTTC. J is TRBJ2-7 and V is TRBV7-9; no definite D call. Germline CDR1 is SEHNR and CDR2 is FQNEAQ (reference sequence). This CDR3 has 13 residues. V lost 3 bases to trimming and J lost 5 bases, with 11 bases between them.

There are many counts of this clonotype. V gene TRBV27 combines with J gene TRBJ2-5; D ambiguous. The V end was cut by 3 bases, the J end by 4 bases, with 6 bases between. This CDR3 has 12 amino acids. Germline loops: CDR1 MNHEY, CDR2 SMNVEV (reference sequence). CDR3 region: CASSLKGETQYF. CDR3 DNA: TGTGCCAGCAGTTTGAAGGGAGAGACCCAGTACTTC.

This clonotype turned up a few times. This chain links TRBV5-1 with TRBJ2-3; 10 bases map to TRBD2. V shed 2 bases and J 2 bases; nucleotides not matched to a gene: 2. Germline V gene data show CDR1 as SGHRS and CDR2 as YFSETQ. The CDR3 runs 15 residues. The CDR3 region has the DNA TGCGCCAGCAGCTTAGCGGGAGGGGTCACAGATACGCAGTATTTT. Translation: CASSLAGGVTDTQYF. Supplemented by reference TRBV5-1 and TRBJ2-3, the full variable domain reads KAGVTQTPRYLIKTRGQQVTLSCSPISGHRSVSWYQQTPGQGLQFLFEYFSETQRNKGNFPGRFSGRQFSNSRSEMNVSTLELGDSALYLCASSLAGGVTDTQYFGPGTRLTVL.

The chain links TRBV7-2 to TRBJ2-7, with 10 positions matching TRBD1. The germline V gene encodes CDR1 SGHTA and CDR2 FQGNSA. V shed 5 bases and J 2 bases; nucleotides not matched to a gene: 6. This CDR3 has 15 amino acids. Written as DNA, the CDR3 is TGTGCCAGCAGCAATGCCGGGACAGGGGCCTACGAGCAGTACTTC. Translating it yields CASSNAGTGAYEQYF.

The genes are TRBV7-3 and TRBJ2-3; the match to TRBD2 covers 8 bases. The V segment lost 2 bases and the J segment 4 bases; nucleotides outside the gene matches: 8. The CDR3 totals 16 residues. Per germline, CDR1 SGHTA and CDR2 FQGTGA. CDR3 in DNA: TGTGCCAGCAGCTTATATAGTAGCGGGATGGCAGATACGCAGTATTTT. This codes for CASSLYSSGMADTQYF.

This clonotype showed up just a few times. The rearrangement joins TRBV7-2 to TRBJ1-4; no reliable D call. The V gene's germline CDR1 is SGHTA and CDR2 FQGNSA. The V end lost 5 bases, the J end lost 0 bases, and 13 bases lay between the germline ends. The CDR3 spans 16 residues. CDR3 bases: TGTGCCAGCAGCGCGCAAATGTCCACAACTAATGAAAAACTGTTTTTT. This gives the protein CASSAQMSTTNEKLFF.

Written as DNA, the CDR3 is TGTGCCAGCAGTGATCCCCCCAATTTCCAAGAGACCCAGTACTTC. Translating it yields CASSDPPNFQETQYF. The gene calls are TRBV2 and TRBJ2-5; D is undetermined. With 3 bases removed from V and 1 base from J, the gap between germline ends came to 12 bases. The germline CDR1 and CDR2 sequences are SNHLY and FYNNEI. The CDR3 spans 15 residues.

This clonotype was observed a handful of times. The CDR3 DNA follows: TGCGCCAGCAGCTTTACCGGGACTAGCGGCTCCAATGAGCAGTTCTTC. Protein sequence: CASSFTGTSGSNEQFF. J is TRBJ2-1 and V is TRBV5-1, with 11 positions matching TRBD2. Germline assignment: CDR1 SGHRS and CDR2 YFSETQ. The ends lost 2 bases at V and 6 bases at J; junction bases unmatched: 7. CDR3 size: 16 residues.

The genes are TRBV9 and TRBJ2-7; D possibly corresponds to TRBD2 (5 bases). Trimming removed 5 bases at V and 1 base at J, with 16 bases between. Per germline, CDR1 SGDLS and CDR2 YYNGEE. The CDR3 is made up of 15 amino acids. CDR3 protein: CASSPRKRVSYEQYF. The CDR3, as DNA: TGTGCCAGCAGTCCCAGAAAGAGGGTATCCTACGAGCAGTACTTC.